This is a list of T cell receptor beta chains from one sample in a study of graft-versus-host responses after intestinal transplantation. The repertoire was sequenced with immunoSEQ multiplex PCR; TCRdb's copy has only in-frame clones and lacks some. The sample has about 14,000 clones; around 40% are singletons. The input for sequencing was alloreactive CD4+ T cells from a mixed lymphocyte reaction culture, taken before intestinal transplant. These receptors all come from a human patient who received an intestinal transplant. CDR3s include the opening cysteine and the closing phenylalanine or tryptophan. The D gene is left open where the match is weak. Size values are once, few and many counts, or a class for expanded clones, and some rows have none.

CDR3 DNA | CDR3 protein | J gene | clone size | V gene | D gene
TGTGCCAGCAGGCGCGACACAGATACGCAGTATTTT | CASRRDTDTQYF | TRBJ2-3 | . | TRBV7-2 | .
TGTGCCAGCTCACCAGCGGGTTACAATGAGCAGTTCTTC | CASSPAGYNEQFF | TRBJ2-1 | . | TRBV18 | .
TGTGCCAGCAGCTTAGGAGGGAGTGGAAACACCATATATTTT | CASSLGGSGNTIYF | TRBJ1-3 | . | TRBV11-2 | .
TGTGCCAGCAGCAACAGGGCCGTTAACTCTGGGGCCAACGTCCTGACTTTC | CASSNRAVNSGANVLTF | TRBJ2-6 | . | TRBV7-9 | .
TGTGCCATCAAGGCCAGGGCGGAAGGAAACTATGGCTACACCTTC | CAIKARAEGNYGYTF | TRBJ1-2 | medium-sized | TRBV10-3 | .
TGTGCCAGCTCACTCATGCCGAGACAGGGCTTAAACATTCAGTACTTC | CASSLMPRQGLNIQYF | TRBJ2-4 | . | TRBV18 | TRBD1
TGTGCCAGCAGCTTAGATGGCAGCGGGGGGCGGCAAGAGACCCAGTACTTC | CASSLDGSGGRQETQYF | TRBJ2-5 | . | TRBV11-3 | TRBD2
TGTGCCAGTAGTATCATGAAGGGGACTAACTATGGCTACACCTTC | CASSIMKGTNYGYTF | TRBJ1-2 | few | TRBV19 | .
TGTGCCAGCAGTCAGCAGACTAGGGCCGAGCAGTACTTC | CASSQQTRAEQYF | TRBJ2-7 | . | TRBV7-2 | .
TGTGCCAGCAGCCCCTGGGTAGGGGGCGGGGAGCTGTTTTTT | CASSPWVGGGELFF | TRBJ2-2 | . | TRBV7-8 | .
TGTGCCAGCAGAAGAGGGCAGGACAGGGTCTACGAGCAGTACTTC | CASRRGQDRVYEQYF | TRBJ2-7 | . | TRBV7-8 | TRBD1
TGTGCCTGGAGTTTATTCGCGGGACAGGGGGGGTCACCCCTCCACTTT | CAWSLFAGQGGSPLHF | TRBJ1-6 | . | TRBV30 | TRBD1
TGTGCCAGTAACTACCGGACTAGCGGGGGGGGGAACACCGGGGAGCTGTTTTTT | CASNYRTSGGGNTGELFF | TRBJ2-2 | few | TRBV19 | TRBD2
TGCGCCAGCAGCCACGCCACAGGGGCTGGGGCCAACGTCCTGACTTTC | CASSHATGAGANVLTF | TRBJ2-6 | . | TRBV4-3 | TRBD1
TGTGCCATCAGTGAGTATTGGTCAGCGGTTATTAGCAATCAGCCCCAGCATTTT | CAISEYWSAVISNQPQHF | TRBJ1-5 | medium-sized | TRBV10-3 | .
TGTGCCAGCTCACCAAATCGCCCGGGACAGGGGACCTATGGCTACACCTTC | CASSPNRPGQGTYGYTF | TRBJ1-2 | . | TRBV18 | TRBD1
TGCGCCAGCAGCCAACAGGGGGTGGCCACTGAAGCTTTCTTT | CASSQQGVATEAFF | TRBJ1-1 | . | TRBV5-1 | TRBD1
TGTGCCAGCAGTTTATCAGGGACACTAGATAGCTACACCTTC | CASSLSGTLDSYTF | TRBJ1-2 | few | TRBV27 | .
TGTGCCAGTAGGAGAGGTTTAAGCTCCTATAATTCACCCCTCCACTTT | CASRRGLSSYNSPLHF | TRBJ1-6 | . | TRBV19 | .
TGTGCCAGCACATGGACAGGGGGCTCCTACGAGCAGTACTTC | CASTWTGGSYEQYF | TRBJ2-7 | few | TRBV5-6 | TRBD1
TGCGCCAGCAGTGAGACAGGGCTCTTCGGCTACACCTTC | CASSETGLFGYTF | TRBJ1-2 | . | TRBV10-2 | .
TGTGCCAGTAGTCAGGATTTCGGAGGATCCAGAGATACGCAGTATTTT | CASSQDFGGSRDTQYF | TRBJ2-3 | few | TRBV19 | .
TGTGCCAGCACCCCGGGCAGGGGGCTTGTCGAAAAACTGTTTTTT | CASTPGRGLVEKLFF | TRBJ1-4 | . | TRBV11-3 | TRBD1
TGTGCCAGCAGCTCGACAGGGTTCAACGAGCAGTACTTC | CASSSTGFNEQYF | TRBJ2-7 | . | TRBV11-2 | TRBD1
TGCGCCAGCAGTCAACCGAAATTTGGGACATGGTATGGCTACACCTTC | CASSQPKFGTWYGYTF | TRBJ1-2 | few | TRBV23-1 | .
TGTGCCAGCAGCCAAGAGGGGACTAGCCGGACCCAGTACTTC | CASSQEGTSRTQYF | TRBJ2-5 | . | TRBV14 | TRBD2
TGTGCCAGCAACCCCTCTAGGGGACAGGGACGGGGCTACACCTTC | CASNPSRGQGRGYTF | TRBJ1-2 | few | TRBV6-6 | TRBD1
TGTGCCAGTAGTCCTATTTTCGGGCAGGGCCGCAATCAGCCCCAGCATTTT | CASSPIFGQGRNQPQHF | TRBJ1-5 | . | TRBV19 | .
TGTGCCACAAAATCGACAGGGCCTGCGACTAATGAAAAACTGTTTTTT | CATKSTGPATNEKLFF | TRBJ1-4 | . | TRBV10-3 | TRBD1
TGTGCCAGCAGTTACCTCTACTCTGGAAACACCATATATTTT | CASSYLYSGNTIYF | TRBJ1-3 | . | TRBV6-5 | .
TGTGCCAGCTCACCTCAGGGGACAGGGGCTTCAAATGAGCAGTTCTTC | CASSPQGTGASNEQFF | TRBJ2-1 | . | TRBV18 | TRBD1
TGTGCCATCAGGGGTGGTTCTAGCGGGGCCACCCAGTACTTC | CAIRGGSSGATQYF | TRBJ2-5 | . | TRBV10-3 | TRBD2
TGTGCCAGCAGTTACTCCCGGTACTACGAGCAGTACTTC | CASSYSRYYEQYF | TRBJ2-7 | . | TRBV27 | .
TGTGCCAGCAGCTTAGGGGAGGCCACTGAAGCTTTCTTT | CASSLGEATEAFF | TRBJ1-1 | . | TRBV7-2 | .
TGTGCCTGGAGTGGCGACAGGGGCACCCGTCGGCAGCCCCAGCATTTT | CAWSGDRGTRRQPQHF | TRBJ1-5 | . | TRBV30 | TRBD1